The 11 T cell receptor beta chains reported below all come from one sample, sequenced in a study of graft-versus-host responses after intestinal transplantation (dated by TCRdb to the early 2020s). Library construction relied on the immunoSEQ multiplex PCR assay. TCRdb took this table from immuneACCESS and kept in-frame rearrangements with V and J called. Such tables lack part of the clones; where checked against another copy, unresolved V genes explain under half of the gap, and the rest is unexplained. The sample includes some 2,500 clones, with 93% observed a single time. Of the sample, over 1.3% is held by the ten largest clones. Sequencing used PBMCs, obtained around 20 days after intestinal transplant. The receptors were gathered from a human patient who received an intestinal transplant, so some T cells may come from the graft donor.

The genes are TRBV5-4 and TRBJ2-3, with TRBD1 identical over 8 bases. V shed 4 bases and J 3 bases; nucleotides not matched to a gene: 10. The CDR3 is 16 residues long. From germline, CDR1 is SGHNT and CDR2 YYREEE (reference sequence). The chain's CDR3 is CASSTYGQGRTDTQYF. The CDR3 bases are TGTGCCAGCAGCACATACGGACAGGGTCGAACAGATACGCAGTATTTT.

This chain uses TRBV7-2 with TRBJ2-2; 7 positions agree with TRBD2. This CDR3 comprises 13 residues. Germline lookup yields CDR1 SGHTA and CDR2 FQGNSA. V lost 1 base, J lost 8 bases, and 1 base stayed unmatched. Here the CDR3 reads CASSLGGGGELFF. The DNA for the CDR3 is TGTGCCAGCAGCTTAGGGGGAGGGGGGGAGCTGTTTTTT.

The chain carries TRBV7-2 and TRBJ1-6, with D tentatively TRBD1 (5 bases). The V and J ends lost 3 bases and 9 bases respectively, with 18 bases between them. The CDR3 is 16 residues long. The germline V gene has CDR1 SGHTA and CDR2 FQGNSA. The chain's CDR3 is CASSFLAGQITSPLHF. The CDR3, as DNA: TGTGCCAGCAGCTTTCTCGCAGGGCAGATTACTTCACCCCTCCACTTT. Supplemented by reference TRBV7-2 and TRBJ1-6, the full variable domain reads GAGVSQSPSNKVTEKGKDVELRCDPISGHTALYWYRQSLGQGLEFLIYFQGNSAPDKSGLPSDRFSAERTGGSVSTLTIQRTQQEDSAVYLCASSFLAGQITSPLHFGNGTRLTVT.

The chain joins TRBV5-1 to TRBJ2-3; 7 bases fit TRBD2. Germline CDR1 is SGHRS and CDR2 is YFSETQ. The J segment lost 6 bases and the V segment lost 4 bases, leaving 8 bases of the junction unmatched. The CDR3 runs 14 residues. The CDR3 protein is CASSRDYPGDTQYF. The CDR3 DNA sequence: TGCGCCAGCAGCCGGGACTACCCGGGGGATACGCAGTATTTT.

The chain combines TRBV27 with TRBJ2-7; TRBD2 agrees at 10 bases. Trimming took 6 bases from V and 1 from J; bases not matched to a gene: 3. Per germline, CDR1 MNHEY and CDR2 SMNVEV (reference sequence). The length of the CDR3 is 14 residues. The CDR3 DNA follows: TGTGCCAGCAGGCTACTAGCGGGGTCCTACGAGCAGTACGTC. It translates to CASRLLAGSYEQYV.

The rearrangement links TRBV2 to TRBJ2-5; no clear D gene. Germline V gives CDR1 SNHLY, CDR2 FYNNEI. V dropped 2 bases and J dropped 5 bases, with 12 bases sitting between them. CDR3 length: 14 amino acids. This CDR3 is CASSESTREETQYF. CDR3 nucleotides: TGTGCCAGCAGTGAATCAACCCGCGAGGAGACCCAGTACTTC.

This clone occurred once. V usage is TRBV7-2 and J usage is TRBJ2-3, with 7 bases identical to TRBD1. The ends lost 6 bases at V and 4 bases at J; junction bases unmatched: 10. This CDR3 has 15 amino acids. CDR1 and CDR2 from the germline V gene are SGHTA and FQGNSA. In nucleotides, the CDR3 is TGTGCCAGCAGTTTGACAGGGATTGGCCCAGATACGCAGTATTTT. This translates into CASSLTGIGPDTQYF. The entire variable domain, with the rest obtained from reference TRBV7-2 and TRBJ2-3, is as follows: GAGVSQSPSNKVTEKGKDVELRCDPISGHTALYWYRQSLGQGLEFLIYFQGNSAPDKSGLPSDRFSAERTGGSVSTLTIQRTQQEDSAVYLCASSLTGIGPDTQYFGPGTRLTVL.

A few counts support this clone. This chain joins TRBV18 and TRBJ2-7, with 7 bases that match TRBD2. The germline V gene encodes CDR1 KGHSH and CDR2 LQKENI. The length of the CDR3 is 12 residues. The CDR3 nucleotides read TGTGCCAGCTCACCAAGCGGGGAACCATTGCTCGTC. Its protein is CASSPSGEPLLV.

The CDR3 DNA is TGTGCCAGCAGCTTACCCGGACTAGCGGGGGAGCATGAGCAGTTCTTC. Its translation: CASSLPGLAGEHEQFF. The gene calls are TRBV7-9 and TRBJ2-1; 13 bases line up with TRBD2. Germline trimming cut 2 bases from V and 8 bases from J; bases unmatched to any gene: 6. This CDR3 spans 16 amino acids. The germline V gene encodes CDR1 SEHNR and CDR2 FQNEAQ (reference sequence).

CDR3 DNA: TGTGCCAGTAGTTCCGCAGGCGCCTCCTACGAGCAGTACTTC. It codes for CASSSAGASYEQYF. V gene TRBV19 combines with J gene TRBJ2-7; no firm D call. Germline V gene lookup returns CDR1 LNHDA and CDR2 SQIVND (reference sequence). The CDR3 spans 14 residues. With 5 bases removed from V and 0 bases from J, the gap between germline ends came to 11 bases.

The chain joins TRBV6-7 to TRBJ1-1; tentative D call: TRBD1 (5 bases). TRBV6-7 is an ORF for which the function is uncertain. The CDR3 runs 13 residues. Trimming stripped 4 bases from V and 3 bases from J, with 9 bases between. In DNA form, the CDR3 reads TGTGCCAGCAGTTGCGACAGTGACACTGAAGCTTTCTTT. It encodes CASSCDSDTEAFF.